This T cell receptor beta chain was recorded in a study of blood T cell repertoires in COVID-19. Study background: Spain, Italy and the United States supplied samples that represented acute and convalescent COVID-19. The cDNA or gDNA used as material had been derived from T cells, B-cell-depleted T cells, or PBMCs.

The data were produced by immunoSEQ multiplex PCR, yet TCRdb's version contains in-frame clones alone and is incomplete. Found here are about 180,000 clones, 86% of them singletons; the top ten hold 7.5% to 10%. The CDR3 consists of 17 residues. Germline V lookup: CDR1 LGHDT, CDR2 YNNKEL (reference sequence). V was pared by 1 base and J by 6 bases, with 8 bases of the junction left unmatched. Clinical history reported by participants formed the basis on which cohorts were assigned. What the recovered Cohort 3 donors had was two negative PCRs, clearance, or symptom resolution. This chain joins TRBV3-1 (or the pseudogene TRBV3-2) and TRBJ2-4, with TRBD2 matching over 11 bases. Sequencing input: PBMCs or T cells enriched from blood (not recorded which). The clonotype was recovered from a woman aged 25 to 39 who had recovered from COVID-19. The CDR3, as DNA: TGTGCCAGCAGCCAAGGAAGACTAGCGGGATTGCGAAACATTCAGTACTTC. It encodes CASSQGRLAGLRNIQYF.